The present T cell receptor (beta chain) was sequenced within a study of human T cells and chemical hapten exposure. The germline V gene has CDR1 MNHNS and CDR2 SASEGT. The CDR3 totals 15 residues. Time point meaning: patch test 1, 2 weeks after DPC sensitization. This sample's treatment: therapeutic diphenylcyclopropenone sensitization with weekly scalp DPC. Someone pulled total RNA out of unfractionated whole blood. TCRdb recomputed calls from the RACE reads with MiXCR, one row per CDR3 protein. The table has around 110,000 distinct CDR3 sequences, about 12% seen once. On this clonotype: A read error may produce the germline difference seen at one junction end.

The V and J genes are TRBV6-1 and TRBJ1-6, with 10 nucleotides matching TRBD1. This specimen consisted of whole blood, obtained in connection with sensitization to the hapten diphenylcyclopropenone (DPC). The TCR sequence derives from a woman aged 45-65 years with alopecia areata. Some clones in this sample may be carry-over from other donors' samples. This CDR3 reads CASGEMTGGESPLHF. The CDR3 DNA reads TGTGCCAGCGGTGAGATGACAGGGGGCGAGTCACCCCTCCACTTT.